Shown below are 15 T cell receptor beta chains from a single sample sequenced in a study of PD-1 blockade in classical Hodgkin lymphoma (dated by TCRdb to 2018 to 2021). The time point label here, explained by the study, means: cycle 2 day 1 (C2D1) of nivolumab. All trial patients had relapsed after autologous stem cell transplantation, with cohorts A, B and C differing in prior brentuximab vedotin exposure. Libraries were made using the immunoSEQ multiplex PCR assay. TCRdb obtained this table from immuneACCESS and retained in-frame rearrangements with V and J assigned. These tables miss some clones; where compared with another copy, unresolved V genes account for less than half of the shortfall, and the remainder is unexplained. The sample yields approximately 57,000 clones; around 93% were counted once. The ten largest clonotypes hold 8% to 13% of the sample. The input for sequencing was peripheral blood mononuclear cells (PBMCs), taken before the second cycle of nivolumab. These receptor sequences come from a human donor with classical Hodgkin lymphoma.

The J gene is TRBJ1-4, the V gene TRBV7-9; possibly TRBD1 for D (5 bases). The CDR3 consists of 15 residues. Per the germline V gene, CDR1 is SEHNR and CDR2 is FQNEAQ (reference sequence). V was pared by 0 bases and J by 4 bases, with 9 bases between. CDR3 bases: TGTGCCAGCAGCTTAGCCGGGACGAATAATGAAAAACTGTTTTTT. Its protein product is CASSLAGTNNEKLFF.

The chain has TRBV10-3 and TRBJ1-5; no definite D call. The V and J ends lost 0 bases and 2 bases respectively, with 8 bases between them. The CDR3 extends over 15 amino acids. CDR1 ENHRY and CDR2 SYGVKD come from the germline V gene. CDR3 sequence: CAISESGDRNQPQHF. CDR3 coding DNA: TGTGCCATCAGTGAGTCCGGGGATCGCAATCAGCCCCAGCATTTT.

This sequence joins TRBV5-4 and TRBJ2-7; 7 bases line up with TRBD2. The CDR3 runs to 15 residues. CDR1 is SGHNT, CDR2 YYREEE, per germline (reference sequence). V gave up 4 bases and J gave up 0 bases; unmatched junction bases: 7. CDR3 coding DNA: TGTGCCAGCAGCCAAGGGACTACTGGCTCCTACGAGCAGTACTTC. It specifies CASSQGTTGSYEQYF.

The CDR3 sequence is CASSSTQETQYF. The CDR3 DNA sequence: TGCGCCAGCAGCTCTACTCAAGAGACCCAGTACTTC. The V gene is TRBV5-1, the J gene TRBJ2-5; D call uncertain. Trimming took off 3 bases at V and 2 bases at J, with 5 bases between the two ends. The germline V gene has CDR1 SGHRS and CDR2 YFSETQ. The CDR3 has 12 amino acids.

V is TRBV4-2 and J is TRBJ2-3; perhaps TRBD1 as D (6 bases). The CDR3 contains 20 residues. The germline V and J ends were trimmed by 0 bases and 8 bases, with 30 bases remaining between them. The V gene's germline CDR1 is LGHNA and CDR2 YNFKEQ. In DNA form, the CDR3 reads TGTGCCAGCAGCCAAGATTTATCTTCGGGTTCGACAGGAAAAGGTTTTACGCAGTATTTT. Translating it yields CASSQDLSSGSTGKGFTQYF.

CDR3 coding DNA: TGTGCCACCAGCAGAGGGGTCAGGGTCGTCATTGGCGGGGAGCTGTTTTTT. Amino acid sequence: CATSRGVRVVIGGELFF. V and J are TRBV15 and TRBJ2-2; D may be TRBD1 (5 bases). This CDR3 spans 17 amino acids. CDR1 LNHNV and CDR2 YYDKDF come from the germline V gene (reference sequence). Trimming stripped 1 base from V and 7 bases from J, with 19 bases between. Full variable domain (outside the CDR3, taken from reference TRBV15 and TRBJ2-2): DAMVIQNPRYQVTQFGKPVTLSCSQTLNHNVMYWYQQKSSQAPKLLFHYYDKDFNNEADTPDNFQSRRPNTSFCFLDIRSPGLGDTAMYLCATSRGVRVVIGGELFFGEGSRLTVL.

This chain joins TRBV7-2 and TRBJ2-7, with D maybe TRBD2 (5 bases). V lost 5 bases and J 2 bases, leaving 19 bases between the germline ends. Germline V gene data show CDR1 as SGHTA and CDR2 as FQGNSA. The CDR3 is 16 residues long. The CDR3, as DNA: TGTGCCAGCAGCCTATATCCCCCCGGGGTCCCCTACGAGCAGTACTTC. This encodes CASSLYPPGVPYEQYF. The whole variable domain, remainder taken from reference TRBV7-2 and TRBJ2-7, is GAGVSQSPSNKVTEKGKDVELRCDPISGHTALYWYRQSLGQGLEFLIYFQGNSAPDKSGLPSDRFSAERTGGSVSTLTIQRTQQEDSAVYLCASSLYPPGVPYEQYFGPGTRLTVT.

Only a few counts were recorded for this clone. The chain has TRBV27 and TRBJ2-3; possibly TRBD2 for D (6 bases). Looked up from germline, CDR1 is MNHEY and CDR2 is SMNVEV (reference sequence). V was clipped by 3 bases and J by 2 bases, with 9 bases between them. There are 14 residues in the CDR3. CDR3 DNA: TGTGCCAGCAGTTTTGGGGGGATCACAGATACGCAGTATTTT. It yields the protein CASSFGGITDTQYF.

The V and J genes are TRBV9 and TRBJ2-1, with no clear D. This CDR3 spans 16 amino acids. Trimming removed 0 bases from V and 3 bases from J, with 13 bases in between. In germline, CDR1 is SGDLS, CDR2 YYNGEE. The CDR3 region has the DNA TGTGCCAGCAGCGTAGCTTCCGACTCGAGCTACAATGAGCAGTTCTTC. This translates into CASSVASDSSYNEQFF.

The chain uses TRBV15 and TRBJ1-1; D gene ambiguous. Germline CDR1 reads LNHNV; CDR2 reads YYDKDF (reference sequence). CDR3 length: 14 residues. V gave up 3 bases and J gave up 6 bases, with 14 bases separating them. CDR3: CATSSHEVVAEAFF. In nucleotides, the CDR3 is TGTGCCACCAGCAGTCACGAAGTCGTCGCTGAAGCTTTCTTT.

The rearrangement joins TRBV27 to TRBJ1-2; 7 nucleotides line up with TRBD1. From germline, CDR1 is MNHEY and CDR2 SMNVEV (reference sequence). The CDR3 has 14 residues. The V segment lost 4 bases and the J segment 4 bases; nucleotides outside the gene matches: 6. CDR3 coding DNA: TGTGCCAGCAGTTCCGACAGGGCAGGCTATGGCTACACCTTC. Translated: CASSSDRAGYGYTF.

This clone turned up a few times. V usage is TRBV28 and J usage is TRBJ2-3; D remains unclear. The ends were cut back, 1 base at V and 3 bases at J, with 11 bases in the middle. Per germline, CDR1 MDHEN and CDR2 SYDVKM. CDR3 length: 15 residues. CDR3 residues: CASSLSRLGTDTQYF. In DNA, the CDR3 is TGTGCCAGCAGTTTATCTCGCCTTGGGACAGATACGCAGTATTTT.

This clone was detected a few times. V gene TRBV5-1 combines with J gene TRBJ1-6, with TRBD1 matching over 9 bases. The V gene end was trimmed by 0 bases and the J gene end by 5 bases; junction bases not matched to a gene: 0. CDR3 size: 15 residues. Per the germline V gene, CDR1 is SGHRS and CDR2 is YFSETQ. CDR3 DNA sequence: TGCGCCAGCAGCTTGGGACAGGGGGATAATTCACCCCTCCACTTT. Translation: CASSLGQGDNSPLHF. The full variable domain, in which reference TRBV5-1 and TRBJ1-6 provide the parts outside the CDR3, is KAGVTQTPRYLIKTRGQQVTLSCSPISGHRSVSWYQQTPGQGLQFLFEYFSETQRNKGNFPGRFSGRQFSNSRSEMNVSTLELGDSALYLCASSLGQGDNSPLHFGNGTRLTVT.

The chain links TRBV7-6 to TRBJ1-2; a weak D match, TRBD1 (6 bases). V gave up 5 bases and J gave up 4 bases, with 17 bases separating them. This CDR3 comprises 15 residues. CDR1 and CDR2 (germline): SGHVS, FNYEAQ. CDR3 sequence: CASSPNPRGIYGYTF. The DNA of the CDR3 is TGTGCCAGCAGCCCTAACCCAAGGGGGATCTATGGCTACACCTTC.

The chain couples TRBV14 to TRBJ1-1, with unresolved D. The CDR3 sequence is 13 residues long. V lost 5 bases, J lost 1 base, and 8 bases lay in between. Germline loops: CDR1 SGHDN, CDR2 FVKESK. The chain's CDR3 is CASSVDANTEAFF. CDR3 nucleotide sequence: TGTGCCAGCAGCGTTGATGCGAACACTGAAGCTTTCTTT.